These 5 T cell receptor beta chains share one sample of origin, sequenced in a study of blood T cell repertoires in COVID-19. Sequencing was performed with immunoSEQ multiplex PCR; in TCRdb, only in-frame clones are kept and a portion is missing. The table lists tens of thousands of clones, around 80% of them singletons, with more than 8% in the top ten. Sequencing was performed on peripheral blood. The source is a woman of 80 years or more with acute or convalescent COVID-19.

The chain is built from TRBV19 and TRBJ1-1; D remains ambiguous. V lost 5 bases to trimming and J lost 0 bases, with 10 bases between them. CDR1 is LNHDA, CDR2 SQIVND, per germline (reference sequence). The CDR3 sequence is 14 residues long. As DNA, the CDR3 is TGTGCCAGTAGTTTTGAGGGCATGAACACTGAAGCTTTCTTT. Encoded protein: CASSFEGMNTEAFF.

The V and J genes are TRBV5-6 and TRBJ1-6, with 10 bases that match TRBD1. The germline gives CDR1 SGHDT, CDR2 YYEEEE. The J segment lost 12 bases and the V segment lost 4 bases, leaving 10 bases of the junction unmatched. CDR3 length: 15 amino acids. The CDR3 reads CASSQTGGVGGPLHF. CDR3 nucleotides: TGTGCCAGCAGCCAGACAGGGGGCGTCGGCGGACCCCTCCACTTT.

This rearrangement joins TRBV2 to TRBJ1-3; TRBD1 aligns across 7 bases. Germline CDR1 and CDR2: SNHLY and FYNNEI. This CDR3 region has 12 residues. Losses at the gene ends were 9 bases for V and 4 bases for J; bases not matched to a gene: 3. The CDR3 reads CARRQGGNTIYF. CDR3 DNA sequence: TGTGCCAGGAGACAGGGCGGAAACACCATATATTTT.

The rearrangement uses TRBV4-1 and TRBJ2-7; tentatively, D is TRBD1 (6 bases). Germline V lookup: CDR1 MGHRA, CDR2 YSYEKL. There are 16 residues in the CDR3. Trimming removed 0 bases at V and 2 bases at J, with 14 bases between. The CDR3 coding sequence is TGCGCCAGCAGCCAAGATGAGGGGACATTCGCCTACGAGCAGTACTTC. Translation gives CASSQDEGTFAYEQYF.

The gene calls are TRBV18 and TRBJ1-5; TRBD1 is a possible D gene (5 bases). CDR3 size: 15 residues. From germline, CDR1 is KGHSH and CDR2 LQKENI. Trimming pared 2 bases from V and 4 bases from J, leaving 12 bases between. This chain's CDR3 is CASSPSAGPNQPQHF. CDR3 DNA: TGTGCCAGCTCACCATCTGCAGGGCCGAATCAGCCCCAGCATTTT.